These T cell receptor beta chains were read from a single sample in a study of shared clonotypes between healthy human individuals. Sequenced by immunoSEQ multiplex PCR; TCRdb stores in-frame clones only, minus some. The table lists some 2.1 million clones, over 85% of them singletons. Sequenced sample: naive CD8+ T cells from PBMCs. These receptors were obtained from a man between 18 and 29 years old in good health. Some clones in this sample may be carry-over from other donors' samples. CDR3s include the opening cysteine and the closing phenylalanine or tryptophan. Fields, in order: D gene, clone size, V gene, J gene, CDR3 DNA, CDR3 protein. The D gene is left open where the match is weak. Some rows have no size entry. The others give once, few or many, or a class for an expanded clone.

d_gene: -
abundance: -
v_gene: TRBV7-9
j_gene: TRBJ2-7
CDR3nt: TGTGCCAGCAGCTCCCAATTCCCCTACGAGCAGTACTTC
CDR3aa: CASSSQFPYEQYF

d_gene: TRBD1
abundance: -
v_gene: TRBV29-1
j_gene: TRBJ1-1
CDR3nt: TGCAGCGTTCTGGGCGACAGACAGGGGCCAGCTGAAGCTTTCTTT
CDR3aa: CSVLGDRQGPAEAFF

d_gene: -
abundance: few
v_gene: TRBV14
j_gene: TRBJ1-1
CDR3nt: TGTGCCAGCAGCCAAGCCGTAGTCGGGAACACTGAAGCTTTCTTT
CDR3aa: CASSQAVVGNTEAFF

d_gene: TRBD1
abundance: -
v_gene: TRBV27
j_gene: TRBJ2-2
CDR3nt: TGTGCCAGCAGCCTATACGGGACAGGGGGCCGATACACCGGGGAGCTGTTTTTT
CDR3aa: CASSLYGTGGRYTGELFF

d_gene: -
abundance: -
v_gene: TRBV7-8
j_gene: TRBJ2-3
CDR3nt: TGTGCCAGCAGCCCAAGGGTGGAGCGGACTAGCACAGATACGCAGTATTTT
CDR3aa: CASSPRVERTSTDTQYF

d_gene: -
abundance: -
v_gene: TRBV25-1
j_gene: TRBJ1-1
CDR3nt: TGTGCCAGCAGTCAGGCTATGAACACTGAAGCTTTCTTT
CDR3aa: CASSQAMNTEAFF

d_gene: -
abundance: -
v_gene: TRBV11-3
j_gene: TRBJ2-1
CDR3nt: TGTGCCAGCAGCGGAGGACTCGAGGGAATAAACAATGAGCAGTTCTTC
CDR3aa: CASSGGLEGINNEQFF

d_gene: TRBD2
abundance: -
v_gene: TRBV4-1
j_gene: TRBJ2-1
CDR3nt: TGCGCCAGCAGCCAAGGGGCTAGCGGGAGCCTGAATGAGCAGTTCTTC
CDR3aa: CASSQGASGSLNEQFF

d_gene: TRBD2
abundance: -
v_gene: TRBV6-1
j_gene: TRBJ2-7
CDR3nt: TGTGCCAGCAGTAGACTGGTAGCGGGTACCTACGAGCAGTACTTC
CDR3aa: CASSRLVAGTYEQYF

d_gene: -
abundance: -
v_gene: TRBV9
j_gene: TRBJ2-2
CDR3nt: TGTGCCAGCAGATTAAGGGGTTGGACCGGGGAGCTGTTTTTT
CDR3aa: CASRLRGWTGELFF

d_gene: TRBD2
abundance: -
v_gene: TRBV19
j_gene: TRBJ2-4
CDR3nt: TGTGCCAGTAGTACTACTAGCGGGAGAGCCAAAAACATTCAGTACTTC
CDR3aa: CASSTTSGRAKNIQYF

d_gene: -
abundance: -
v_gene: TRBV28
j_gene: TRBJ1-4
CDR3nt: TGTGCCAGCACCCCTTTACCCCCGACGAATGAAAAACTGTTTTTT
CDR3aa: CASTPLPPTNEKLFF

d_gene: -
abundance: -
v_gene: TRBV13
j_gene: TRBJ1-2
CDR3nt: TGTGCCAGCAGCCAAGGACAGAACTATGGCTACACCTTC
CDR3aa: CASSQGQNYGYTF

d_gene: TRBD1
abundance: -
v_gene: TRBV4-1
j_gene: TRBJ2-1
CDR3nt: TGCGCCAGCAGCATACGACAGGGATCCTACAATGAGCAGTTCTTC
CDR3aa: CASSIRQGSYNEQFF

d_gene: TRBD1
abundance: once
v_gene: TRBV13
j_gene: TRBJ1-1
CDR3nt: TGTGCCAGCAGCACGAGGACAGGGGGCAACACTGAAGCTTTCTTT
CDR3aa: CASSTRTGGNTEAFF

d_gene: TRBD2
abundance: -
v_gene: TRBV27
j_gene: TRBJ2-7
CDR3nt: TGTGCCAGCGGGGGGCTAGCGGGAGAAGAGCAGTACTTC
CDR3aa: CASGGLAGEEQYF

d_gene: -
abundance: -
v_gene: TRBV27
j_gene: TRBJ1-1
CDR3nt: TGTGCCAGCAGTTTATCGAACGACCGTGAAGCTTTCTTT
CDR3aa: CASSLSNDREAFF

d_gene: -
abundance: few
v_gene: TRBV5-6
j_gene: TRBJ1-1
CDR3nt: TGTGCCAGCACCACAACTCCGGGGGTCACTGAAGCTTTCTTT
CDR3aa: CASTTTPGVTEAFF

d_gene: TRBD1
abundance: -
v_gene: TRBV10-3
j_gene: TRBJ1-2
CDR3nt: TGTGCCATCAGTGAGTTCCTCGGACAGGGCAACAACTATGGCTACACCTTC
CDR3aa: CAISEFLGQGNNYGYTF

d_gene: -
abundance: -
v_gene: TRBV14
j_gene: TRBJ2-7
CDR3nt: TGTGCCAGCAGCGGAAGGGCGTCCGGCCCCTACGAGCAGTACTTC
CDR3aa: CASSGRASGPYEQYF

d_gene: -
abundance: -
v_gene: TRBV5-1
j_gene: TRBJ1-5
CDR3nt: TGCGCCAGCAGCTTGAGTAAGACCCCTTCGTATAGCAATCAGCCCCAGCATTTT
CDR3aa: CASSLSKTPSYSNQPQHF

d_gene: -
abundance: few
v_gene: TRBV9
j_gene: TRBJ1-1
CDR3nt: TGTGCCAGCAGCGTCAAGGACGGTCTCACTGAAGCTTTCTTT
CDR3aa: CASSVKDGLTEAFF

d_gene: TRBD2
abundance: -
v_gene: TRBV4-3
j_gene: TRBJ2-1
CDR3nt: TGCGCCAGCAGCCAAGGCCCTAGCGGGGTTCATTCCTACAATGAGCAGTTCTTC
CDR3aa: CASSQGPSGVHSYNEQFF

d_gene: -
abundance: -
v_gene: TRBV7-9
j_gene: TRBJ2-3
CDR3nt: TGTGCCAGCAGCTCATCGGCCGCTAGCACAGATACGCAGTATTTT
CDR3aa: CASSSSAASTDTQYF

d_gene: TRBD1
abundance: -
v_gene: TRBV15
j_gene: TRBJ2-2
CDR3nt: TGTGCCACCGATGCGGGACAGGGTAGTCGAAGGCTGTTTTTT
CDR3aa: CATDAGQGSRRLFF

d_gene: -
abundance: -
v_gene: TRBV4-1
j_gene: TRBJ2-4
CDR3nt: TGCGCCAGCAGCCAAGAGGTGACTTCCGGCGCGTACATTCAGTACTTC
CDR3aa: CASSQEVTSGAYIQYF

d_gene: -
abundance: -
v_gene: TRBV28
j_gene: TRBJ2-2
CDR3nt: TGTGCCAGCAGTTTCCTGGCAGTACCCTCCGGGGAGCTGTTTTTT
CDR3aa: CASSFLAVPSGELFF

d_gene: -
abundance: -
v_gene: TRBV11-1
j_gene: TRBJ2-7
CDR3nt: TGTGCCAGCAGCTTCGGCAGGAGCTCCTACGAGCAGTACTTC
CDR3aa: CASSFGRSSYEQYF

d_gene: -
abundance: -
v_gene: TRBV19
j_gene: TRBJ2-5
CDR3nt: TGTGCCAGTAGTATAGACGGTGAAGAGACCCAGTACTTC
CDR3aa: CASSIDGEETQYF